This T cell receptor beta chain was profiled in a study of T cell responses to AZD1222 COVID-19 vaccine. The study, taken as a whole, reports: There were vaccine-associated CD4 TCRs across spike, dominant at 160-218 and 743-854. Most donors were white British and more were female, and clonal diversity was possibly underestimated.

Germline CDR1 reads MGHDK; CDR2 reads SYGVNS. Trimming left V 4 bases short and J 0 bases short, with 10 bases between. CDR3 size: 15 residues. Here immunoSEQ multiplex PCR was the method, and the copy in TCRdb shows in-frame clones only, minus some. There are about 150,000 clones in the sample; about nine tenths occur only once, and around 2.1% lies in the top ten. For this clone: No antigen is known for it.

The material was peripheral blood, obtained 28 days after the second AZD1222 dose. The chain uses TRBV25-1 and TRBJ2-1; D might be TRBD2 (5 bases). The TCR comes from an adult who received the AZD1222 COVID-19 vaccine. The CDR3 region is CASSVRSGSYNEQFF. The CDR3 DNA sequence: TGTGCCAGCAGTGTTCGGAGCGGCTCCTACAATGAGCAGTTCTTC. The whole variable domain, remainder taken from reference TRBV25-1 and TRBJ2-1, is EADIYQTPRYLVIGTGKKITLECSQTMGHDKMYWYQQDPGMELHLIHYSYGVNSTEKGDLSSESTVSRIRTEHFPLTLESARPSHTSQYLCASSVRSGSYNEQFFGPGTRLTVL.